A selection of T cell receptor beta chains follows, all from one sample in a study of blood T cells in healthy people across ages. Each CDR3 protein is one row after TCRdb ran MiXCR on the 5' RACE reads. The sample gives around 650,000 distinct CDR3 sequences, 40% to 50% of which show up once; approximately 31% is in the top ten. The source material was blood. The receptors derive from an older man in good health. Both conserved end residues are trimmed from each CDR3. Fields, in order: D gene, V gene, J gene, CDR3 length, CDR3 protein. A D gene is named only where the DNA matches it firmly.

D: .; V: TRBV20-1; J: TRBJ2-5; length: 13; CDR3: SATDPSRTGETQY
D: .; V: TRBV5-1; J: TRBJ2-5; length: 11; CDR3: ASSLIEQETQY
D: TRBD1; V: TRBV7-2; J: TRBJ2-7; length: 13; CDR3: ASSSRQGTTYEQY
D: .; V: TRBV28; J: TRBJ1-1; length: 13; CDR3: ASSWRQNLNTEAF
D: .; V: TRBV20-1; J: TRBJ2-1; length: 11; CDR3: SASPSSYNEQF
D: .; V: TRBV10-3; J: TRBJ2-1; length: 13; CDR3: AISERQTNHNEQF
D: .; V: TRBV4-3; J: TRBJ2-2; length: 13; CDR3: ASSRRPRQTGELF
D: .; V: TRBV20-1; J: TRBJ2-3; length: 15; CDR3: SAAGGGGQTSTDTQY
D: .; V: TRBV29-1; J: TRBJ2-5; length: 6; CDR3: SVDDGY
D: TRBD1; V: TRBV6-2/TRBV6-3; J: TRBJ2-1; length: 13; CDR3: ASRKNRGHYNEQF
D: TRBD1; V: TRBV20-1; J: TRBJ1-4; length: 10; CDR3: SASGQAEKLF
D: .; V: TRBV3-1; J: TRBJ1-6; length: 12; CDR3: ASSQQGNNSPLH
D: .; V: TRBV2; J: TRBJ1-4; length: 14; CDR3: ASLAGRLRTNEKLF
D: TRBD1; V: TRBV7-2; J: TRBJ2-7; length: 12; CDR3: ASSSGQLAYEQY
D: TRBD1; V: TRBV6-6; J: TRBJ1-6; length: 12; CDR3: ASTQDRPNSPLH
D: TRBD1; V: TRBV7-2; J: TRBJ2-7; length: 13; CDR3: ASSLAPGGQYEQY
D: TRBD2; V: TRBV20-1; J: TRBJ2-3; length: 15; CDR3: SASRLAGGLITDTQY
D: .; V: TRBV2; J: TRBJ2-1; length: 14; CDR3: ASQVQGMGLYNEQF
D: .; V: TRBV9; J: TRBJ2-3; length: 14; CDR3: ASSVVSGAGTDTQY
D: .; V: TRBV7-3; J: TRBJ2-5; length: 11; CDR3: ASSVDGYNEQY
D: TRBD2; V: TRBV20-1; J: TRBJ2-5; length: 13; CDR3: SALKAGGTQETQY
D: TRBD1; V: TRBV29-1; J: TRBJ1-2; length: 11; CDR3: SVRTGTNYGYT
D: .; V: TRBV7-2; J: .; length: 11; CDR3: ASSVARTYEQY
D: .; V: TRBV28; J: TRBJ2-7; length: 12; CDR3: ASSSEQSFYEQY
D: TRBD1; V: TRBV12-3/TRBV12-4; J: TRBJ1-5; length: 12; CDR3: ASSPDRGLTPQH
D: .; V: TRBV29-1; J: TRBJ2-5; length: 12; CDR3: SVEDIRDRETQY